This T cell receptor beta chain is from a study of T-cell memory formation after mild COVID-19. Overall study: Clusters of TCRs were largely donor specific. Overall study findings and caveats: Whereas later expanders leaned CD4+, clones contracting day 15 to 85 showed a balanced CD4/CD8 makeup.

This clonotype was recorded a few times. Its antigen is as yet unknown. CDR1 is SGHVS, CDR2 FQNEAQ, per germline. CDR3 length: 16 amino acids. V was clipped by 8 bases and J by 2 bases; unmatched bases: 6. Each CDR3 protein gets one entry after TCRdb re-called the 5' RACE reads with MiXCR. The sample has roughly 170,000 distinct CDR3 sequences, around 20% seen once. Sample: PBMCs or a T cell subset sorted from them (not recorded which). The receptor was derived from a man younger than 30 who had mild COVID-19 (a few samples of this study predate the infection). Cell type and time point are not known. The chain has TRBV7-8 and TRBJ2-5, with 15 bases fitting TRBD2. CDR3 amino acids: CASRPGLAGGQETQYF. CDR3 nucleotide sequence: TGTGCCAGCCGCCCGGGACTAGCGGGGGGTCAAGAGACCCAGTACTTC. Based on the CDR3 plus reference TRBV7-8 and TRBJ2-5, the full variable domain is GAGVSQSPRYKVAKRGQDVALRCDPISGHVSLFWYQQALGQGPEFLTYFQNEAQLDKSGLPSDRFFAERPEGSVSTLKIQRTQQEDSAVYLCASRPGLAGGQETQYFGPGTRLLVL.